These T cell receptor beta chains were read from a single sample in a study of blood T cell repertoires in COVID-19. Profiled with immunoSEQ multiplex PCR; TCRdb holds only in-frame clones, not every one. The sample carries about 200,000 clones, 70% to 90% recorded once. What was sequenced was peripheral blood. The receptors shown here come from a woman older than 75 with acute or convalescent COVID-19. Each CDR3 is given with its conserved first and last residue. The order of the fields is J gene, CDR3 length, V gene, CDR3 protein.

>TRBJ2-3|16|TRBV7-2
CASTDRLAGMGDTQYF
>TRBJ1-1|13|TRBV19
CASSHNDEAEAFF
>TRBJ2-7|19|TRBV7-8
CASSPLGRGGRALSYEQYF
>TRBJ1-1|13|TRBV12-5
CASGLQENTEAFF
>TRBJ1-5|16|TRBV18
CASSPRFTDYNQPQHF
>TRBJ2-5|15|TRBV24-1
CATSDSGLGQETQYF
>TRBJ2-1|14|TRBV2
CASRTGGSYNEQFF
>TRBJ1-5|14|TRBV18
CASSSGLRDQPQHF
>TRBJ1-6|15|TRBV18
CASSLSRDYNSPLHF
>TRBJ2-1|13|TRBV7-6
CASGTGPYNEQFF
>TRBJ2-3|18|TRBV24-1
CATSDQSGTAVITDTQYF
>TRBJ2-2|15|TRBV7-9
CASSRSGSDTGELFF
>TRBJ1-1|13|TRBV5-8
CASSLAGLLVAFF
>TRBJ2-7|14|TRBV27
CASSLGGQVVEQYF
>TRBJ2-7|11|TRBV10-3
CAIGRANEQYF
>TRBJ1-1|15|TRBV11-2
CASSLGDRENTEAFF
>TRBJ2-5|15|TRBV6-1
CASSERDRGWETQYF
>TRBJ2-1|15|TRBV7-2
CASSIPTSGRNEQFF
>TRBJ1-2|16|TRBV7-2
CASSPQQGASIEGYTF
>TRBJ1-1|13|TRBV2
CASRGQGITEAFF
>TRBJ1-3|14|TRBV19
CASSKGGSGNTIYF
>TRBJ2-7|15|TRBV6-5
CASSYSKQGNYEQYF
>TRBJ1-2|15|TRBV2
CASSVSGTGPSGYTF
>TRBJ2-1|16|TRBV27
CASSLAPGTGMHEQFF
>TRBJ1-1|13|TRBV5-1
CASSADRNTEAFF
>TRBJ2-1|16|TRBV27
CASRANGLAGGREQFF
>TRBJ2-3|15|TRBV11-2
CASSFGRTGDSTQYF
>TRBJ1-5|13|TRBV2
CASARDWYQPQHF
>TRBJ1-3|15|TRBV2
CASSAGHPSGNTIYF
>TRBJ2-7|13|TRBV12-3/TRBV12-4
CASSFLGADEQYF
>TRBJ1-4|12|TRBV6-5
CATTGGSEKLFF
>TRBJ1-1|16|TRBV5-1
CASSPGPQGANTEAFF
>TRBJ1-3|15|TRBV18
CASSPYRGDWNTIYF
>TRBJ2-7|11|TRBV28
CASSRGYEQYF
>TRBJ2-7|14|TRBV9
CASSVGTAPYEQYF
>TRBJ1-3|15|TRBV6-6
CASSYLPGSGNTIYF
>TRBJ1-1|15|TRBV4-1
CASSQEGGTRTEAFF
>TRBJ1-1|13|TRBV29-1
CSVGSPTGPEAFF
>TRBJ1-3|13|TRBV28
CASWDRTKDTIYF
>TRBJ1-6|15|TRBV30
CAWSPPPGWHSPLHF
>TRBJ2-2|15|TRBV18
CASSLAAGNTGELFF
>TRBJ2-5|15|TRBV5-4
CASSWTSGSSETQYF
>TRBJ2-3|13|TRBV5-6
CASSQTGADTQYF
>TRBJ1-3|16|TRBV7-2
CASSPQWSTSGNTIYF
>TRBJ1-1|11|TRBV18
CASLGATEAFF
>TRBJ1-5|16|TRBV18
CASSPQSTGGGKPQHF
>TRBJ2-7|15|TRBV3-1/TRBV3-2
CASSQRLAVGYEQYF
>TRBJ2-1|15|TRBV19
CASSRGGMSYNEQFF